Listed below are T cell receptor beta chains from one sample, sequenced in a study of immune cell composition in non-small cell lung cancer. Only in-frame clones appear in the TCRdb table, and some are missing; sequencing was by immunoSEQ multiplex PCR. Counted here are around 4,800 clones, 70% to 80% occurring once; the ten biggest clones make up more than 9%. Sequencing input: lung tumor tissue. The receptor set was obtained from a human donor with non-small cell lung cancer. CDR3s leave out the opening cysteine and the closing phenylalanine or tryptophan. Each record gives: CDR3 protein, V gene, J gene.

CDR3: ASSPRLGVTEAF; V: TRBV7-6; J: TRBJ1-1
CDR3: ASSQVGGTGELF; V: TRBV4-3; J: TRBJ2-2
CDR3: ASSLTLNTEAF; V: TRBV7-9; J: TRBJ1-1
CDR3: ASSLAKTGNTEAF; V: TRBV5-5; J: TRBJ1-1
CDR3: ASGLKRDLNINQPQH; V: TRBV27; J: TRBJ1-5
CDR3: ASSPGRHEQY; V: TRBV10-2; J: TRBJ2-7
CDR3: ASSTRQGGNEKLF; V: TRBV12-1; J: TRBJ1-4
CDR3: ASSLEAGAAAGDTQY; V: TRBV7-9; J: TRBJ2-3
CDR3: SVEMDRGRSEKLF; V: TRBV29-1; J: TRBJ1-4
CDR3: ASSLAQGQGREKLF; V: TRBV7-8; J: TRBJ1-4
CDR3: ASSIGQGAQPQH; V: TRBV19; J: TRBJ1-5
CDR3: AWSELVGSYNEQF; V: TRBV30; J: TRBJ2-1
CDR3: ASSPVSGERRSAQY; V: TRBV7-9; J: TRBJ2-5
CDR3: ASMRQMNTEAF; V: TRBV27; J: TRBJ1-1
CDR3: ATSRGLAGVDEQF; V: TRBV15; J: TRBJ2-1
CDR3: ASSLEGSTHEAF; V: TRBV5-4; J: TRBJ1-1
CDR3: ASSLGQDNSPLH; V: TRBV7-9; J: TRBJ1-6
CDR3: ASSQNQPQH; V: TRBV6-6; J: TRBJ1-5
CDR3: ASSPGTGLGETQY; V: TRBV27; J: TRBJ2-5
CDR3: ASSSTGTAYEQY; V: TRBV18; J: TRBJ2-7
CDR3: ASSSLAGVPGELF; V: TRBV5-1; J: TRBJ2-2
CDR3: ASRELDNEQF; V: TRBV6-5; J: TRBJ2-1
CDR3: ASGFRGQGEKGNTIY; V: TRBV12-5; J: TRBJ1-3
CDR3: ASSQCRGYAEQY; V: TRBV23-1; J: TRBJ2-7
CDR3: ASSLLHKNTEAF; V: TRBV7-9; J: TRBJ1-1
CDR3: ASTRGRGSGANVLT; V: TRBV5-1; J: TRBJ2-6
CDR3: ASSREVSNEQF; V: TRBV25-1; J: TRBJ2-1
CDR3: ASSSAGLNVRDRDGYT; V: TRBV7-9; J: TRBJ1-2
CDR3: ASIGTGASHSYNEQF; V: TRBV27; J: TRBJ2-1
CDR3: ASSESGGGVKTQY; V: TRBV2; J: TRBJ2-5
CDR3: ASTRQGIHEQY; V: TRBV6-5; J: TRBJ2-7
CDR3: ASSLLLANEQF; V: TRBV7-2; J: TRBJ2-1
CDR3: ASSSQQGSSTDTQY; V: TRBV7-6; J: TRBJ2-3
CDR3: ASSLGQGEGRDGYT; V: TRBV5-1; J: TRBJ1-2
CDR3: ASSTRQGADNEQF; V: TRBV7-8; J: TRBJ2-1
CDR3: AWSVGLPMEKLF; V: TRBV30; J: TRBJ1-4
CDR3: ASSPSWTSGTDTQY; V: TRBV11-2; J: TRBJ2-3
CDR3: ASGSFGTLSYEQY; V: TRBV12-5; J: TRBJ2-7
CDR3: ASSSTTSQGATNEKLF; V: TRBV13; J: TRBJ1-4
CDR3: ASSMSGGKFTDTQY; V: TRBV7-3; J: TRBJ2-3
CDR3: ASSYYSTEAF; V: TRBV6-5; J: TRBJ1-1
CDR3: ARSPPTSGRMHEQY; V: TRBV7-5; J: TRBJ2-7
CDR3: ASSLELGNTIY; V: TRBV7-8; J: TRBJ1-3
CDR3: AISEELAGGPFNNEQF; V: TRBV10-3; J: TRBJ2-1
CDR3: ATSRDAASGRPEQF; V: TRBV15; J: TRBJ2-1
CDR3: ASSIGTTARMNTEAF; V: TRBV19; J: TRBJ1-1
CDR3: AWSVGRGNQPQH; V: TRBV30; J: TRBJ1-5